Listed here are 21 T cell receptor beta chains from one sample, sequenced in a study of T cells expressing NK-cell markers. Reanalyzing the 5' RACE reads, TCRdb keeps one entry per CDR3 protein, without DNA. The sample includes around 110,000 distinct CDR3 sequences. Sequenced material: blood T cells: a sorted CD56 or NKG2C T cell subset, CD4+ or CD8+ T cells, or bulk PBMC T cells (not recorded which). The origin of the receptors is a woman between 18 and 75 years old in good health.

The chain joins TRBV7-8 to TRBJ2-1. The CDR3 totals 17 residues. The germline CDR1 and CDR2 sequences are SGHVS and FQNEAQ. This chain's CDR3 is CASSLAGQAFSYNEQFF. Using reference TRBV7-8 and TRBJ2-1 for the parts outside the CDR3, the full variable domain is GAGVSQSPRYKVAKRGQDVALRCDPISGHVSLFWYQQALGQGPEFLTYFQNEAQLDKSGLPSDRFFAERPEGSVSTLKIQRTQQEDSAVYLCASSLAGQAFSYNEQFFGPGTRLTVL.

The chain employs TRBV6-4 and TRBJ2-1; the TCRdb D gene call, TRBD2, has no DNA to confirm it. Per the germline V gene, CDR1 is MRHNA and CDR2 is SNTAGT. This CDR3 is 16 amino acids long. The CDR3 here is CASSDGRAGPANEQFF.

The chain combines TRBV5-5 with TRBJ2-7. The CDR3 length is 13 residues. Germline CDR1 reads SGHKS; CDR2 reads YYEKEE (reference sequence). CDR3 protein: CASSLISSYEQYF. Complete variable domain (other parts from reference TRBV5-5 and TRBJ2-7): DAGVTQSPTHLIKTRGQQVTLRCSPISGHKSVSWYQQVLGQGPQFIFQYYEKEERGRGNFPDRFSARQFPNYSSELNVNALLLGDSALYLCASSLISSYEQYFGPGTRLTVT.

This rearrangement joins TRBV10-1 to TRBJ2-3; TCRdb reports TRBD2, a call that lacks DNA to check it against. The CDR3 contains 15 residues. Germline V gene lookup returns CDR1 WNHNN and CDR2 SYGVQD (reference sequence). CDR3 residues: CASSESGSGTDTQYF.

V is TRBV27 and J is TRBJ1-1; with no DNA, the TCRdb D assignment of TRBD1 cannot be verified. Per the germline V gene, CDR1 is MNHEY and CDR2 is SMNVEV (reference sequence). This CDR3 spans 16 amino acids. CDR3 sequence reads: CASSPLGGGMNTEAFF.

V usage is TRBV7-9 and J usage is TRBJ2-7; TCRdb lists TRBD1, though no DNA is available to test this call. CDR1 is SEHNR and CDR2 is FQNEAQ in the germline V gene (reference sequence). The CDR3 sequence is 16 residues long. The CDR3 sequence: CASSSQVTKRPYEQYF.

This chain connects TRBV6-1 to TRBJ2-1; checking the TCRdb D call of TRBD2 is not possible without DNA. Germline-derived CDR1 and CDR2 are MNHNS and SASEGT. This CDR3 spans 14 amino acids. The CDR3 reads CASRFLGTKNEQFF.

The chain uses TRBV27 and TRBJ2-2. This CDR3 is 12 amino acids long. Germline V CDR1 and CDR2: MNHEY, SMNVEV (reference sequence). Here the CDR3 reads CASSDRMGELFF.

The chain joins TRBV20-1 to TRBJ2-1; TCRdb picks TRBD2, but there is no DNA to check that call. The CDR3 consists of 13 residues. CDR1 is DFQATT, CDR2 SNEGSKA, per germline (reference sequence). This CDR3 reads CSASLLSQNEQFF.

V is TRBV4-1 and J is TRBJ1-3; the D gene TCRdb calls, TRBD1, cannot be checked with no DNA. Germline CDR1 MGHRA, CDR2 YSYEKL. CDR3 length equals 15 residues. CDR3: CASSQRDSSGNTIYF.

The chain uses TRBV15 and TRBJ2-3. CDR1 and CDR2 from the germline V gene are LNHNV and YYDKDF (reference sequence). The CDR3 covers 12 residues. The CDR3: CATSRDQVPQYF. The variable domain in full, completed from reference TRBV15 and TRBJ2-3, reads DAMVIQNPRYQVTQFGKPVTLSCSQTLNHNVMYWYQQKSSQAPKLLFHYYDKDFNNEADTPDNFQSRRPNTSFCFLDIRSPGLGDTAMYLCATSRDQVPQYFGPGTRLTVL.

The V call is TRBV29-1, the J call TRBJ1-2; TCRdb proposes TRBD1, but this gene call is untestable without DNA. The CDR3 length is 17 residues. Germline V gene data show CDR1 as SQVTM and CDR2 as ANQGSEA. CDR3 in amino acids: CSVEGTGTPTLNYGYTF.

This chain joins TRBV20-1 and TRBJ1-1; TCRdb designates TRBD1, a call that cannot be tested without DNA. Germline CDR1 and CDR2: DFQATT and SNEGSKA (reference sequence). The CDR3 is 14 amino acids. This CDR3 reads CSARDRQSETEAFF.

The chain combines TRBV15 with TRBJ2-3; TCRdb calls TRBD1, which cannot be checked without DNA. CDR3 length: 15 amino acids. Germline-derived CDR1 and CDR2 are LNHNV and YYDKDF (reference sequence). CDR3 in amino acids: CATSRVKGWADTQYF. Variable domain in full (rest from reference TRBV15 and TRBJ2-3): DAMVIQNPRYQVTQFGKPVTLSCSQTLNHNVMYWYQQKSSQAPKLLFHYYDKDFNNEADTPDNFQSRRPNTSFCFLDIRSPGLGDTAMYLCATSRVKGWADTQYFGPGTRLTVL.

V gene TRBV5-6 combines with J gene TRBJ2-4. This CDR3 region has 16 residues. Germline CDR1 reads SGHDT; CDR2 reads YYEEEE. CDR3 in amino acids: CASSLDLTLAKNIQYF.

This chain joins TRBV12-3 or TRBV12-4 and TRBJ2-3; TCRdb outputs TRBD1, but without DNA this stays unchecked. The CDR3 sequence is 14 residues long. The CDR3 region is CASRPRDRILTQYF.

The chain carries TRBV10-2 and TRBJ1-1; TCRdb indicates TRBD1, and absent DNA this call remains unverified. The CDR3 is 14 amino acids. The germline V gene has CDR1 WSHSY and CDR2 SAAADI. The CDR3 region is CASSDRQGRSEAFF.

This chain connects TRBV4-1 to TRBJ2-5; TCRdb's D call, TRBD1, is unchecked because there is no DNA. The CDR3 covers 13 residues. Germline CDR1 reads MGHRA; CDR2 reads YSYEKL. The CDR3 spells CASTPRGGETQYF.

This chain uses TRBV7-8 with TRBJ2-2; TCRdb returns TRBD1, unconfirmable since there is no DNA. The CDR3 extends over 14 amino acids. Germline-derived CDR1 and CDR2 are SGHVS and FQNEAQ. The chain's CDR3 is CASSGGPNTGELFF.

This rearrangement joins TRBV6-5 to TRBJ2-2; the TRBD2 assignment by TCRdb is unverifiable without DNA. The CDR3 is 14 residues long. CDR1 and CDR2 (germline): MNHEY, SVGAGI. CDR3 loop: CASSYVEGPGELFF.

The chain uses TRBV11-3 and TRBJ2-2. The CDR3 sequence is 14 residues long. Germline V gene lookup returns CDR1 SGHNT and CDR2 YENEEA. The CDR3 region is CASGPQRITGELFF.